Following are 27 T cell receptor beta chains from one sample sequenced in a study of cytomegalovirus exposure and HLA in healthy donors. A multiplex PCR was run with 60 Vbeta primers and 13 Jbeta primers. The repertoire was sequenced with immunoSEQ multiplex PCR; TCRdb's copy has only in-frame clones and lacks some. The sample has some 140,000 clones, roughly 80% seen once. The sequenced sample consisted of PBMCs. Source of these receptors: a man aged 18-30 years in good health and CMV-seronegative.

The chain combines TRBV27 with TRBJ1-2; 7 positions agree with TRBD1. The CDR3 loop spans 14 amino acids. V trimming: 0 bases; J trimming: 5 bases; junction bases outside the gene matches: 3. CDR1 is MNHEY and CDR2 is SMNVEV in the germline V gene (reference sequence). The CDR3 is CASSLSGQIYGYTF. Here the CDR3 DNA reads TGTGCCAGCAGTTTATCGGGACAGATATATGGCTACACCTTC.

The chain uses TRBV12-5 and TRBJ1-1; D perhaps matches TRBD1 (6 bases). The ends were cut back, 7 bases at V and 0 bases at J, with 12 bases in the middle. CDR1 and CDR2 from the germline V gene are LGHNT and FRNRAP. The CDR3 runs to 14 residues. CDR3 residues: CASVRDTVNTEAFF. In DNA, the CDR3 is TGTGCTAGTGTTCGGGACACGGTGAACACTGAAGCTTTCTTT.

The chain is built from TRBV5-1 and TRBJ2-3, with 8 nucleotides matching TRBD1. The J segment lost 2 bases and the V segment lost 4 bases, leaving 3 bases of the junction unmatched. The CDR3 contains 14 residues. Germline lookup yields CDR1 SGHRS and CDR2 YFSETQ. The CDR3 coding sequence is TGCGCCAGCAGCGGACAGGGCTACACAGATACGCAGTATTTT. Amino acid sequence: CASSGQGYTDTQYF.

CDR3 DNA: TGTGCCAGCAGCTTAGGGGCAGGGCAAGGCTCACCCCTCCACTTT. It specifies CASSLGAGQGSPLHF. This rearrangement joins TRBV7-2 to TRBJ1-6, with a weak D call TRBD1 (5 bases). Between the trimmed V and J ends, which lost 1 base and 10 bases, there was a span of 14 bases. CDR3 length: 15 residues. CDR1 and CDR2 (germline): SGHTA, FQGNSA.

The chain recombines TRBV12-5 with TRBJ1-1, with a possible D match to TRBD1 (5 bases). V lost 8 bases and J 2 bases, leaving 24 bases between the germline ends. The germline V gene has CDR1 LGHNT and CDR2 FRNRAP. The CDR3 consists of 17 residues. The CDR3 DNA reads as TGTGCTAGTTTAGGCCCTCAGTTGGGACTGAGAAACACTGAAGCTTTCTTT. This translates into CASLGPQLGLRNTEAFF.

J is TRBJ1-6 and V is TRBV5-4; possibly TRBD1 for D (6 bases). V dropped 4 bases and J dropped 10 bases, with 18 bases sitting between them. The CDR3 covers 15 residues. Germline CDR1 SGHNT, CDR2 YYREEE (reference sequence). CDR3 in amino acids: CASSDYRELRSPLHF. The DNA for the CDR3 is TGTGCCAGCAGCGATTACAGGGAACTGAGGTCACCCCTCCACTTT. The variable domain in full, completed from reference TRBV5-4 and TRBJ1-6, reads ETGVTQSPTHLIKTRGQQVTLRCSSQSGHNTVSWYQQALGQGPQFIFQYYREEENGRGNFPPRFSGLQFPNYSSELNVNALELDDSALYLCASSDYRELRSPLHFGNGTRLTVT.

This chain joins TRBV6-1 and TRBJ1-2, with D possibly TRBD1 on 6 matching bases. V lost 3 bases and J lost 4, with 21 bases in between. The CDR3 extends over 17 amino acids. Looked up from germline, CDR1 is MNHNS and CDR2 is SASEGT. DNA for the CDR3: TGTGCCAGCAGTGAGAGTACAGGGCGGATGGCCCTCTATGGCTACACCTTC. Protein product: CASSESTGRMALYGYTF.

The V gene is TRBV7-6, the J gene TRBJ2-1, with 16 bases aligning to TRBD2. The CDR3 runs to 21 residues. V was clipped by 1 base and J by 0 bases; unmatched bases: 9. Germline CDR1 reads SGHVS; CDR2 reads FNYEAQ. The CDR3 reads CASSLVGTSGGGFGSYNEQFF. CDR3 bases: TGTGCCAGCAGCTTAGTCGGGACTAGCGGGGGGGGATTTGGCTCCTACAATGAGCAGTTCTTC.

The chain employs TRBV30 and TRBJ1-1, with TRBD1 matching 8 bases. Germline assignment: CDR1 GTSNPN and CDR2 SVGIG (reference sequence). V lost 2 bases and J lost 6; bases outside the gene matches: 5. The CDR3 loop spans 13 amino acids. The CDR3 DNA sequence: TGTGCCTGGAGTCTGGGACAGGAGGCTGAAGCTTTCTTT. It specifies CAWSLGQEAEAFF.

The genes are TRBV7-3 and TRBJ2-1; 8 nucleotides align to TRBD1. Germline-derived CDR1 and CDR2 are SGHTA and FQGTGA. The J segment lost 3 bases and the V segment lost 4 bases, leaving 5 bases of the junction unmatched. This CDR3 comprises 15 residues. The CDR3 nucleotides are TGTGCCAGCAGCTCCCAGGGGGCGGTCTACAATGAGCAGTTCTTC. The encoded protein is CASSSQGAVYNEQFF.

The rearrangement joins TRBV9 to TRBJ1-2; TRBD1 matches 8 bases. This CDR3 has 13 residues. Germline lookup yields CDR1 SGDLS and CDR2 YYNGEE. V shed 4 bases, J shed 4 bases, and the junction held 3 bases outside the gene matches. CDR3 amino acids: CASSPTGVYGYTF. CDR3 coding DNA: TGTGCCAGCAGCCCGACAGGGGTCTATGGCTACACCTTC.

This rearrangement joins TRBV18 to TRBJ1-4; D unclear. Germline values: CDR1 KGHSH, CDR2 LQKENI. The CDR3 is made up of 15 amino acids. V lost 2 bases to trimming and J lost 5 bases, with 12 bases between them. Here the CDR3 reads CASSPAVGRNEKLFF. For the CDR3, the DNA is TGTGCCAGCTCACCAGCGGTAGGAAGGAATGAAAAACTGTTTTTT. The variable domain in full, completed from reference TRBV18 and TRBJ1-4, reads NAGVMQNPRHLVRRRGQEARLRCSPMKGHSHVYWYRQLPEEGLKFMVYLQKENIIDESGMPKERFSAEFPKEGPSILRIQQVVRGDSAAYFCASSPAVGRNEKLFFGSGTQLSVL.

The chain employs TRBV9 and TRBJ2-2; D may be TRBD2 (5 bases). The germline V gene encodes CDR1 SGDLS and CDR2 YYNGEE. The CDR3 extends over 15 amino acids. The V end was cut by 3 bases, the J end by 2 bases, with 11 bases between. CDR3 nucleotides: TGTGCCAGCAGCGGGGCTCGGGGTAACACCGGGGAGCTGTTTTTT. This translates into CASSGARGNTGELFF. Based on the CDR3 plus reference TRBV9 and TRBJ2-2, the full variable domain is DSGVTQTPKHLITATGQRVTLRCSPRSGDLSVYWYQQSLDQGLQFLIQYYNGEERAKGNILERFSAQQFPDLHSELNLSSLELGDSALYFCASSGARGNTGELFFGEGSRLTVL.

Worth noting for this clone: Sequence at one end of the junction differs from germline and may be a read error. This chain uses TRBV19 with TRBJ1-2, with 8 bases identical to TRBD1. CDR3 length: 15 residues. Germline CDR1 is LNHDA and CDR2 is SQIVND (reference sequence). The CDR3 loop reads CASSTPPHRTGSYAF. The CDR3 DNA follows: TGTGCCAGTAGTACCCCCCCTCACAGGACAGGGAGCTACGCCTTC.

A few counts support this clone. The chain links TRBV4-2 to TRBJ1-2; D call uncertain. Per the germline V gene, CDR1 is LGHNA and CDR2 is YNFKEQ. The CDR3 has 14 amino acids. V lost 1 base and J lost 2, with 8 bases in between. CDR3 in amino acids: CASSQAGLNYGYTF. In DNA form, the CDR3 reads TGTGCCAGCAGCCAAGCCGGTTTGAACTATGGCTACACCTTC.

The chain couples TRBV28 to TRBJ1-2; 7 bases agree with TRBD1. Germline lookup yields CDR1 MDHEN and CDR2 SYDVKM. The V gene end was trimmed by 5 bases and the J gene end by 7 bases; junction bases not matched to a gene: 10. The CDR3 extends over 14 amino acids. CDR3 nucleotide sequence: TGTGCCAGCAGTAGAGGGGGCGCTATCCTTGGCTACACCTTC. This gives the protein CASSRGGAILGYTF.

The chain has TRBV18 and TRBJ2-1; 9 bases align to TRBD1. Unmatched junction bases numbered 5, after V lost 3 bases and J lost 5 bases. The CDR3 totals 15 residues. Germline V lookup: CDR1 KGHSH, CDR2 LQKENI. CDR3 coding DNA: TGTGCCAGCTCACCCGGACAGGGGCCAAACAATGAGCAGTTCTTC. Amino acid sequence: CASSPGQGPNNEQFF. Full variable domain (rest looked up from reference TRBV18 and TRBJ2-1): NAGVMQNPRHLVRRRGQEARLRCSPMKGHSHVYWYRQLPEEGLKFMVYLQKENIIDESGMPKERFSAEFPKEGPSILRIQQVVRGDSAAYFCASSPGQGPNNEQFFGPGTRLTVL.

The J gene is TRBJ1-3, the V gene TRBV5-1; D is perhaps TRBD1 (5 bases). Deletions cut 2 bases from V and 1 base from J, with 13 bases between. The CDR3 contains 16 residues. Germline V gives CDR1 SGHRS, CDR2 YFSETQ. The CDR3 is CASSFVGARSGNTIYF. CDR3 sequence (DNA): TGCGCCAGCAGCTTCGTTGGGGCTAGGTCTGGAAACACCATATATTTT.

The chain uses TRBV9 and TRBJ2-1; possibly TRBD2 for D (5 bases). The ends were cut back, 2 bases at V and 6 bases at J, with 12 bases in the middle. CDR1 SGDLS and CDR2 YYNGEE come from the germline V gene. CDR3 length equals 14 residues. As DNA, the CDR3 is TGTGCCAGCAGCGTTTACGGGGTCTGCAATGAGCAGTTCTTC. It yields the protein CASSVYGVCNEQFF.

The rearrangement uses TRBV5-4 and TRBJ1-1; no reliable D call. The CDR3 consists of 11 residues. Deletions cut 5 bases from V and 7 bases from J, with 9 bases between. The germline V gene has CDR1 SGHNT and CDR2 YYREEE (reference sequence). The CDR3 DNA follows: TGTGCCAGCAGTTCTGAGCTTGAAGCTTTCTTT. Amino acids: CASSSELEAFF.

This rearrangement joins TRBV9 to TRBJ1-2, with 8 bases aligning to TRBD1. The CDR3 has 14 amino acids. In germline, CDR1 is SGDLS, CDR2 YYNGEE. With V trimmed by 4 bases and J by 4 bases, 6 bases remained unmatched. DNA of the CDR3: TGTGCCAGCAGCCCCAGGACAGGGACCTATGGCTACACCTTC. Protein: CASSPRTGTYGYTF.

This chain connects TRBV6-5 to TRBJ2-1; maybe TRBD1 (5 bases). This CDR3 has 15 amino acids. V was clipped by 7 bases and J by 0 bases, with 13 bases between them. CDR1 is MNHEY, CDR2 SVGAGI, per germline. CDR3 coding DNA: TGTGCCAGCAACAACCAAGGGGACTCCTACAATGAGCAGTTCTTC. Protein sequence: CASNNQGDSYNEQFF.

The chain recombines TRBV7-9 with TRBJ1-2; weak D call: TRBD1 (5 bases). The germline V and J ends were trimmed by 5 bases and 5 bases, with 12 bases remaining between them. The CDR3 covers 13 residues. Germline assignment: CDR1 SEHNR and CDR2 FQNEAQ (reference sequence). CDR3 sequence: CASSPPTDYGYTF. The CDR3 DNA follows: TGTGCCAGCAGCCCTCCGACAGATTATGGCTACACCTTC.

The V call is TRBV18, the J call TRBJ2-3; 10 bases are a match to TRBD1. The CDR3 has 18 residues. The V and J ends lost 3 bases and 6 bases, in that order; junction bases with no gene match: 15. CDR1 is KGHSH and CDR2 is LQKENI in the germline V gene. CDR3 DNA: TGTGCCAGCTCACCCCGGATCCTGGTGGGGACAGGGGAGGATACGCAGTATTTT. Translated, it gives CASSPRILVGTGEDTQYF.

This clone has only a few counts. The V and J genes are TRBV6-5 and TRBJ1-1; TRBD1 might be the D (6 bases). The V and J ends lost 4 bases and 5 bases respectively, with 14 bases between them. This CDR3 is built from 14 residues. Germline CDR1 MNHEY, CDR2 SVGAGI. The CDR3 DNA reads TGTGCCAGCAGTTCGACAGGATGGGGGACTGAAGCTTTCTTT. Encoded protein: CASSSTGWGTEAFF.

The chain couples TRBV5-4 to TRBJ1-6, with 8 nucleotides matching TRBD1. CDR3 length: 15 amino acids. Germline-derived CDR1 and CDR2 are SGHNT and YYREEE (reference sequence). J lost 8 bases, V lost 6 bases, and 10 bases had no gene match. DNA for the CDR3: TGTGCCAGCAATGTGTGGGGACAGGCGGATTCACCCCTCCACTTT. Protein sequence: CASNVWGQADSPLHF.

This chain connects TRBV20-1 to TRBJ2-5; D perhaps matches TRBD2 (5 bases). Judging by the DNA end, TRBJ2-7 fits better; the J call may be wrong. CDR3 length: 11 amino acids. Per germline, CDR1 DFQATT and CDR2 SNEGSKA (reference sequence). For the CDR3, the DNA is TGCAGTGCTATTAGCGAGTTCGAGCAGTACTTC. Its translation: CSAISEFEQYF.